The rows below give T cell receptor beta chains drawn from one sample of a study of neurological immune-mediated disorders. TCRdb used MiXCR to reprocess the 5' RACE reads, holding one entry per CDR3 protein. The sample includes roughly 120,000 distinct CDR3 sequences, about 3.4% of them seen just once. The source material was PBMCs. These receptors were taken from a woman under 40 with multiple sclerosis. CDR3s leave out the opening cysteine and the closing phenylalanine or tryptophan.

J: TRBJ1-1
V: TRBV12-3/TRBV12-4
CDR3: ASNFHPNTEAF

J: TRBJ1-6
V: TRBV12-3/TRBV12-4
CDR3: ASSYGQDHSPLH

J: TRBJ1-4
V: TRBV10-3
CDR3: AISPTEGTQKLF

J: TRBJ2-1
V: TRBV5-1
CDR3: ASSLVARGQYNEQF

J: TRBJ1-2
V: TRBV20-1
CDR3: SARDTFGAGGVWGYT

J: TRBJ1-2
V: TRBV15
CDR3: ATSGLAGSYGYT

J: TRBJ2-5
V: TRBV20-1
CDR3: SADTGGAQGAQY

J: TRBJ1-5
V: TRBV7-6
CDR3: ASSLAPHPSNQPQH

J: TRBJ2-5
V: TRBV12-3/TRBV12-4
CDR3: ASSFRIDSRSETQY

J: TRBJ1-5
V: TRBV6-5
CDR3: ASSWNPNQPQH

J: TRBJ2-6
V: TRBV7-2
CDR3: ASSFQAGVGLAGANVLT

J: TRBJ1-5
V: TRBV7-8
CDR3: ASSLIDTDSNQPQH

J: TRBJ1-1
V: TRBV12-3/TRBV12-4
CDR3: ASSSYSDQSAEAF

J: TRBJ1-5
V: TRBV5-5
CDR3: ASSFKGTSNQPQH

J: TRBJ2-7
V: TRBV18
CDR3: ASSPEGTNEQY

J: TRBJ2-2
V: TRBV7-2
CDR3: ASSLTRLAGVTGELF

J: TRBJ1-6
V: TRBV20-1
CDR3: SARQTGTINNSTLN

J: TRBJ2-2
V: TRBV20-1
CDR3: SATRRWGTGELF

J: TRBJ2-1
V: TRBV20-1
CDR3: SARPENAYNEQF

J: TRBJ2-3
V: TRBV5-1
CDR3: ASSLLLAGNTDTQY

J: TRBJ2-3
V: TRBV12-3/TRBV12-4
CDR3: ASSPDLGMASDTQY

J: TRBJ1-6
V: TRBV6-6
CDR3: ASSPGPGALH

J: TRBJ2-2
V: TRBV6-5
CDR3: ASSYRTSGNTGELF

J: TRBJ1-1
V: TRBV7-8
CDR3: ASSLAGTGAEAF

J: TRBJ1-6
V: TRBV27
CDR3: ASSFRRNSPLH

J: TRBJ2-2
V: TRBV5-1
CDR3: ASSTGTVAGTGELF

J: TRBJ2-4
V: TRBV3-1
CDR3: ASGRAEGNIQY

J: TRBJ2-5
V: TRBV7-2
CDR3: ASSLGGGEQETQY

J: TRBJ2-7
V: TRBV20-1
CDR3: SAARDRNYEQY

J: TRBJ1-5
V: TRBV19
CDR3: ASSPFTGVANQPQH

J: TRBJ1-6
V: TRBV20-1
CDR3: SARIRGHGRFSGSPLH

J: TRBJ2-1
V: TRBV7-8
CDR3: ASSSPGLIYEQF

J: TRBJ2-7
V: TRBV12-3/TRBV12-4
CDR3: ASRGYGVYYEQY

J: TRBJ1-1
V: TRBV10-3
CDR3: AISEAVEAF

J: TRBJ1-2
V: TRBV7-2
CDR3: ASSSYPAGTYGYT

J: TRBJ1-5
V: TRBV7-2
CDR3: ASSPMTGVQPQH

J: TRBJ1-1
V: TRBV5-1
CDR3: ASSLRDRGGTEAF

J: TRBJ1-1
V: TRBV6-5
CDR3: ASSYMGQAATEAF

J: TRBJ1-1
V: TRBV4-1
CDR3: ASSQVPWRTDTEAF